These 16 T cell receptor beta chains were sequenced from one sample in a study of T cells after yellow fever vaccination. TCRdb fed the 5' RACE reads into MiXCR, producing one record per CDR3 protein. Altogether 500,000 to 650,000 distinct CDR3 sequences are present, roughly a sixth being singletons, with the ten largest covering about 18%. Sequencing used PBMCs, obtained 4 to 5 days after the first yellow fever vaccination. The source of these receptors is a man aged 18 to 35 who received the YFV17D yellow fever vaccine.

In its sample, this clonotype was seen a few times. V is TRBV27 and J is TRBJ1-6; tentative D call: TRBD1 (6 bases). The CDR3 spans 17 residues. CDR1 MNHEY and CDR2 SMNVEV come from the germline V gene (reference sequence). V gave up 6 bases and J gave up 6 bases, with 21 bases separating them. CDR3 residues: CASRPATANRVNSPLHF. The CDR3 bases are TGTGCCAGCAGACCCGCAACGGCGAACAGGGTTAATTCACCCCTCCACTTT.

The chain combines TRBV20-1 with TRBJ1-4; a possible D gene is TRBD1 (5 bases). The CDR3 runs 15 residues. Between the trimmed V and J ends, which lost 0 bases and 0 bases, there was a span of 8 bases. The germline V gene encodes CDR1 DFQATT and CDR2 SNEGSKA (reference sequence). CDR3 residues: CSARDWGATNEKLFF. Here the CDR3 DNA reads TGCAGTGCTAGAGATTGGGGCGCAACTAATGAAAAACTGTTTTTT.

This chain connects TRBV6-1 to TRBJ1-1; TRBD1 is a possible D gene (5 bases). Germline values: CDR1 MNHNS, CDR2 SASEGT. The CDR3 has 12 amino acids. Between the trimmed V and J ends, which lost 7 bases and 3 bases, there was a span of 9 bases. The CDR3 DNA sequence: TGTGCCAGCACCCGGGGGTACACTGAAGCTTTCTTT. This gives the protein CASTRGYTEAFF.

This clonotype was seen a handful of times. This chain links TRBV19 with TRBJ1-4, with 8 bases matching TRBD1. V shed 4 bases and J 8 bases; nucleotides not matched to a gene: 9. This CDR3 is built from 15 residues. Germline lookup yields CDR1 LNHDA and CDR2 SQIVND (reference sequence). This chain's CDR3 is CASSTWDRIGEKLFF. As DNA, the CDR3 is TGTGCCAGTAGTACCTGGGACAGGATTGGAGAAAAACTGTTTTTT.

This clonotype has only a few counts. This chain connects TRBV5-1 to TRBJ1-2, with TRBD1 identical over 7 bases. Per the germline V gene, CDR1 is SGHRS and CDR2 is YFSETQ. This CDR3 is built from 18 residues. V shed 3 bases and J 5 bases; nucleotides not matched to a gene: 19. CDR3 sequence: CASSSADTTGERGYGYTF. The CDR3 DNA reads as TGCGCCAGCAGCTCGGCCGATACCACAGGGGAGAGAGGGTATGGCTACACCTTC.

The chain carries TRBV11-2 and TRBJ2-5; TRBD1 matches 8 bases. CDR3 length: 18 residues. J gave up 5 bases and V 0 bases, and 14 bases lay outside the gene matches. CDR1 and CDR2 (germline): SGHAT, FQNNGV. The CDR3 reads CASSLEGETGVLRETQYF. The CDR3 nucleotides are TGTGCCAGCAGCTTAGAGGGGGAGACAGGGGTCCTACGGGAGACCCAGTACTTC.

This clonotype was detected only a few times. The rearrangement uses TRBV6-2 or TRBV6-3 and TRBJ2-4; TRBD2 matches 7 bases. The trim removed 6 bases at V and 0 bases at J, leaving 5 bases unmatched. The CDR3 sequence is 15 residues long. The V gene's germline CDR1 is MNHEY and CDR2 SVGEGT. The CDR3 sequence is CASSFTSAAKNIQYF. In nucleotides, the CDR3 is TGTGCCAGCAGCTTTACTAGCGCAGCCAAAAACATTCAGTACTTC.

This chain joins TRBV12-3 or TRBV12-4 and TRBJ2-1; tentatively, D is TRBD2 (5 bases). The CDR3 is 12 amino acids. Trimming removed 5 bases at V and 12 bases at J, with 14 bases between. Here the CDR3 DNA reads TGTGCCAGCAGTCTCCCGGGGATAGGGCAGTTCTTC. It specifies CASSLPGIGQFF.

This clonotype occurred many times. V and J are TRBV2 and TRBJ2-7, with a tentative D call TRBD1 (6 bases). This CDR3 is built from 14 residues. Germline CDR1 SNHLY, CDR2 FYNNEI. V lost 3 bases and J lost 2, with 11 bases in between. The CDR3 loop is CASSEGHGTYEQYV. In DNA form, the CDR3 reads TGTGCCAGCAGTGAGGGACACGGCACCTACGAGCAGTACGTC.

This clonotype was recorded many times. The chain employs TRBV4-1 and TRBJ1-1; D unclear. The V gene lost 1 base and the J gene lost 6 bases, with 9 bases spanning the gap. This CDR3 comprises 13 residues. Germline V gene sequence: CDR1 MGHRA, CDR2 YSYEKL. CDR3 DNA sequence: TGCGCCAGCAGCCAAGTAGGGCTAGCTGAAGCTTTCTTT. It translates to CASSQVGLAEAFF.

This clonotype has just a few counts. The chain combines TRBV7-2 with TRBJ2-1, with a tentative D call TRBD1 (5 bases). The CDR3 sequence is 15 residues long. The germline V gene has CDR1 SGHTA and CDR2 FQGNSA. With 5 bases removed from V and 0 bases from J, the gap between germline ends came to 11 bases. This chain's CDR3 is CASSLGHISYNEQFF. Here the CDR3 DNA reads TGTGCCAGCAGCCTTGGACACATCTCCTACAATGAGCAGTTCTTC.

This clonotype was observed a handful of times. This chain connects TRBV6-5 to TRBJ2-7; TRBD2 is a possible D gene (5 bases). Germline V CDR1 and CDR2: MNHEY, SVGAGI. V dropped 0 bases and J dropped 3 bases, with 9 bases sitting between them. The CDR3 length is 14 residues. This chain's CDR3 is CASSYSSGNYEQYF. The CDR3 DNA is TGTGCCAGCAGTTACTCGAGCGGAAACTACGAGCAGTACTTC.

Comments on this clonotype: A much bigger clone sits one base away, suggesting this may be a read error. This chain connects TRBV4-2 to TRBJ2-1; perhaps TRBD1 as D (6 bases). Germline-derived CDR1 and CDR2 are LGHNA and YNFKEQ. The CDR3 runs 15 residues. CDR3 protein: CASSQGRGSYIEQFF. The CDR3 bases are TGTGCCAGCAGCCAAGGTAGGGGGTCCTACATTGAGCAGTTCTTC.

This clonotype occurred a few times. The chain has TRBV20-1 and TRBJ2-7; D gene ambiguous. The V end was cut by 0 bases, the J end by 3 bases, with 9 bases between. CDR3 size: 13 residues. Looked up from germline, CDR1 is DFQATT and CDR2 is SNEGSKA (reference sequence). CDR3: CSARDAPGYEQYF. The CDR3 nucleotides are TGCAGTGCTAGAGATGCGCCAGGCTACGAGCAGTACTTC.

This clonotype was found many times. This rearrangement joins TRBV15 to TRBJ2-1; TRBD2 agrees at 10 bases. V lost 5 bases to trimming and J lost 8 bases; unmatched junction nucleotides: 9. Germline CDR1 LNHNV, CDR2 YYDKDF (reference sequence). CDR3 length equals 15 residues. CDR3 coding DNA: TGTGCCACCAGCCTGCAGAGCGGGGGGGCCCATGAGCAGTTCTTC. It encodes CATSLQSGGAHEQFF.

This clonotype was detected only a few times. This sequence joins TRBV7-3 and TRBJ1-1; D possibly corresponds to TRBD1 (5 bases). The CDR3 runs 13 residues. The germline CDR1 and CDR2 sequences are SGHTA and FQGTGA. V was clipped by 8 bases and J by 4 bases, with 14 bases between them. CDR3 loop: CASAAGRSTEAFF. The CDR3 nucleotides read TGTGCCAGCGCGGCGGGGCGAAGCACTGAAGCTTTCTTT.